The 30 T cell receptor beta chains below all came from one sample that was sequenced in a study of cytomegalovirus exposure and HLA in healthy donors. The PCR used 60 Vbeta and 13 Jbeta primers. Method: immunoSEQ multiplex PCR; TCRdb's copy keeps in-frame clones and lacks some. The repertoire holds 150,000 to 200,000 clones, with around 79% as singletons. Sequenced material: PBMCs. The source of these receptors is a male donor in good health and CMV-seropositive.

The chain combines TRBV18 with TRBJ1-6; D is uncertain. Trimming shortened V by 3 bases and J by 10 bases, and 19 bases separated the two germline ends. Germline V CDR1 and CDR2: KGHSH, LQKENI. The CDR3 length is 16 residues. The CDR3 here is CASSPPGRLRESPLHF. DNA of the CDR3: TGTGCCAGCTCACCGCCCGGACGCCTTCGGGAGTCACCCCTCCACTTT.

V and J are TRBV5-4 and TRBJ2-1, with D possibly matching TRBD2 (7 bases). The CDR3 extends over 16 amino acids. Germline V gene lookup returns CDR1 SGHNT and CDR2 YYREEE (reference sequence). Trimming took off 4 bases at V and 3 bases at J, with 17 bases between the two ends. This chain's CDR3 is CASSNNGGPNYNEQFF. DNA of the CDR3: TGTGCCAGCAGCAACAACGGGGGGCCGAACTACAATGAGCAGTTCTTC.

This rearrangement joins TRBV27 to TRBJ2-7; D perhaps matches TRBD1 (6 bases). V was clipped by 3 bases and J by 2 bases, with 8 bases between them. Germline lookup yields CDR1 MNHEY and CDR2 SMNVEV (reference sequence). This CDR3 has 13 amino acids. CDR3 in DNA: TGTGCCAGCAGTTTGACAGGAGCCTACGAGCAGTACTTC. It is translated as CASSLTGAYEQYF.

The chain has TRBV2 and TRBJ2-3, with 7 bases identical to TRBD2. The germline CDR1 and CDR2 sequences are SNHLY and FYNNEI. J lost 0 bases, V lost 7 bases, and 7 bases had no gene match. The CDR3 consists of 15 residues. In DNA, the CDR3 is TGTGCCAGCAAGGAGACTAGCAGTAGCACAGATACGCAGTATTTT. Translated, it gives CASKETSSSTDTQYF.

The rearrangement joins TRBV2 to TRBJ1-4, with 7 bases identical to TRBD1. The CDR3 has 18 amino acids. Per the germline V gene, CDR1 is SNHLY and CDR2 is FYNNEI. The V gene end was trimmed by 6 bases and the J gene end by 4 bases; junction bases not matched to a gene: 17. Here the CDR3 DNA reads TGTGCCAGCAGGGTAGGGGGCGGAAGCTCTCCCCTTAATGAAAAACTGTTTTTT. Translated, it gives CASRVGGGSSPLNEKLFF.

The V and J genes are TRBV4-3 and TRBJ1-2; D not certain. The germline gives CDR1 LGHNA, CDR2 YSLEER. The germline V and J ends were trimmed by 0 bases and 4 bases, with 12 bases remaining between them. CDR3 length equals 15 residues. CDR3 in DNA: TGCGCCAGCAGCCAAGAGGAAGACACACGCTATGGCTACACCTTC. Its translation is CASSQEEDTRYGYTF.

This clone appeared a single time. The genes are TRBV7-3 and TRBJ2-3; 9 bases are a match to TRBD2. The trim removed 1 base at V and 5 bases at J, leaving 4 bases unmatched. CDR1 and CDR2 (germline): SGHTA, FQGTGA. This CDR3 has 15 residues. In DNA form, the CDR3 reads TGTGCCAGCAGCTTAATGCGGGGGGGTAGAGATACGCAGTATTTT. Translating it yields CASSLMRGGRDTQYF.

This clone occurred a few times. The chain employs TRBV15 and TRBJ1-4; D remains ambiguous. The ends were cut back, 3 bases at V and 5 bases at J, with 13 bases in the middle. Germline assignment: CDR1 LNHNV and CDR2 YYDKDF (reference sequence). CDR3 size: 15 residues. CDR3 protein: CATSREWQPNEKLFF. The CDR3 DNA follows: TGTGCCACCAGCAGGGAGTGGCAGCCAAATGAAAAACTGTTTTTT.

The chain employs TRBV9 and TRBJ1-4; 9 positions match TRBD1. Germline V gives CDR1 SGDLS, CDR2 YYNGEE. CDR3 length: 15 amino acids. Germline trimming cut 4 bases from V and 7 bases from J; bases unmatched to any gene: 8. CDR3 residues: CASSSGTGRSEKLFF. CDR3 DNA sequence: TGTGCCAGCAGCTCCGGGACAGGGAGGAGTGAAAAACTGTTTTTT. Combining the CDR3 with reference TRBV9 and TRBJ1-4 gives the whole variable domain DSGVTQTPKHLITATGQRVTLRCSPRSGDLSVYWYQQSLDQGLQFLIQYYNGEERAKGNILERFSAQQFPDLHSELNLSSLELGDSALYFCASSSGTGRSEKLFFGSGTQLSVL.

This clone was seen a handful of times. The rearrangement links TRBV10-2 to TRBJ2-3, with D uncertain. The germline V gene encodes CDR1 WSHSY and CDR2 SAAADI. The CDR3 contains 12 residues. The V gene lost 3 bases and the J gene lost 3 bases, with 4 bases spanning the gap. CDR3 DNA: TGCGCCAGCAGTGACCGGACAGATACGCAGTATTTT. This gives the protein CASSDRTDTQYF.

The chain recombines TRBV6-1 with TRBJ2-1; D is perhaps TRBD2 (6 bases). CDR1 is MNHNS and CDR2 is SASEGT in the germline V gene. Trimming cost V 6 bases and J 4 bases, with 7 bases left between them. This CDR3 comprises 12 residues. DNA of the CDR3: TGTGCCAGCAGGGGGGGTTACAATGAGCAGTTCTTC. This translates into CASRGGYNEQFF.

CDR3 sequence reads: CASKVTSGGASSTDTQYF. The CDR3 nucleotides read TGTGCCAGCAAGGTCACTAGCGGGGGGGCCTCGAGCACAGATACGCAGTATTTT. J is TRBJ2-3 and V is TRBV2; 13 positions agree with TRBD2. V shed 7 bases, J shed 0 bases, and the junction held 10 bases outside the gene matches. CDR3 length: 18 amino acids. From germline, CDR1 is SNHLY and CDR2 FYNNEI. Looking up the rest from reference TRBV2 and TRBJ2-3 gives the full variable domain: EPEVTQTPSHQVTQMGQEVILRCVPISNHLYFYWYRQILGQKVEFLVSFYNNEISEKSEIFDDQFSVERPDGSNFTLKIRSTKLEDSAMYFCASKVTSGGASSTDTQYFGPGTRLTVL.

This clone was seen once. The chain employs TRBV9 and TRBJ2-2; D might be TRBD2 (5 bases). The CDR3 runs 16 residues. Per germline, CDR1 SGDLS and CDR2 YYNGEE. Trimming removed 4 bases from V and 3 bases from J, with 16 bases in between. The CDR3 sequence: CASSRGGEIYTGELFF. CDR3 DNA sequence: TGTGCCAGCAGCCGTGGAGGAGAGATCTACACCGGGGAGCTGTTTTTT.

The sample holds one count of this clone. The chain couples TRBV11-3 to TRBJ2-7; weak D call: TRBD1 (5 bases). Trimming shortened V by 1 base and J by 1 base, and 14 bases separated the two germline ends. Germline assignment: CDR1 SGHNT and CDR2 YENEEA. The CDR3 is made up of 16 amino acids. The CDR3 protein is CASSLGGRHSSYEQYF. The CDR3 nucleotides read TGTGCCAGCAGCTTAGGGGGCAGGCACAGTTCCTACGAGCAGTACTTC. Together with reference TRBV11-3 and TRBJ2-7, the CDR3 gives the full variable domain: EAGVVQSPRYKIIEKKQPVAFWCNPISGHNTLYWYLQNLGQGPELLIRYENEEAVDDSQLPKDRFSAERLKGVDSTLKIQPAELGDSAVYLCASSLGGRHSSYEQYFGPGTRLTVT.

V usage is TRBV30 and J usage is TRBJ1-1; D uncertain. Germline CDR1 GTSNPN, CDR2 SVGIG (reference sequence). Trimming shortened V by 4 bases and J by 1 base, and 13 bases separated the two germline ends. CDR3 size: 14 residues. CDR3 coding DNA: TGTGCCTGGAACCGGGCGAGCGGGAACACTGAAGCTTTCTTT. It specifies CAWNRASGNTEAFF.

This rearrangement joins TRBV6-1 to TRBJ1-1, with D perhaps TRBD1 (5 bases). V was pared by 6 bases and J by 0 bases, with 11 bases between. This CDR3 contains 14 residues. Per germline, CDR1 MNHNS and CDR2 SASEGT. The chain's CDR3 is CASRTGLLNTEAFF. The DNA of the CDR3 is TGTGCCAGCAGGACGGGACTCTTGAACACTGAAGCTTTCTTT.

The chain combines TRBV7-9 with TRBJ1-2; TRBD1 matches 7 bases. J was trimmed by 7 bases and V by 3 bases; bases with no gene match: 5. Germline loops: CDR1 SEHNR, CDR2 FQNEAQ (reference sequence). This CDR3 is built from 13 residues. CDR3 in DNA: TGTGCCAGCAGCTTGGACAGGACAGTTGGCTACACCTTC. Its protein is CASSLDRTVGYTF.

The V and J genes are TRBV2 and TRBJ2-2; maybe TRBD1 (7 bases). Germline V gene lookup returns CDR1 SNHLY and CDR2 FYNNEI. The CDR3 is made up of 15 amino acids. CDR3 residues: CVGGRGKSNTGELFF. CDR3 DNA sequence: TGTGTGGGGGGCAGGGGGAAGTCGAACACCGGGGAGCTGTTTTTT.

The chain joins TRBV6-5 to TRBJ2-1, with 8 bases matching TRBD2. Germline V gene lookup returns CDR1 MNHEY and CDR2 SVGAGI. The V and J ends lost 0 bases and 8 bases, in that order; junction bases with no gene match: 9. The CDR3 has 16 residues. This chain's CDR3 is CASSYSLAGQGDEQFF. The CDR3 DNA follows: TGTGCCAGCAGTTACTCGCTAGCGGGTCAAGGAGATGAGCAGTTCTTC.

The V call is TRBV19, the J call TRBJ1-2; D is undetermined. Germline-derived CDR1 and CDR2 are LNHDA and SQIVND (reference sequence). Trimming pared 7 bases from V and 7 bases from J, leaving 13 bases between. CDR3 length: 12 amino acids. This CDR3 is CASMGSLGGYTF. CDR3 nucleotides: TGTGCCAGTATGGGGAGCCTGGGTGGCTACACCTTC. The full variable domain, its missing parts supplied by reference TRBV19 and TRBJ1-2, is DGGITQSPKYLFRKEGQNVTLSCEQNLNHDAMYWYRQDPGQGLRLIYYSQIVNDFQKGDIAEGYSVSREKKESFPLTVTSAQKNPTAFYLCASMGSLGGYTFGSGTRLTVV.

The chain combines TRBV7-9 with TRBJ1-2, with D unresolved. Per germline, CDR1 SEHNR and CDR2 FQNEAQ (reference sequence). The CDR3 covers 11 residues. This chain's CDR3 is CSATANYGYTF. The DNA of the CDR3 is TGTTCCGCAACAGCTAACTATGGCTACACCTTC.

This chain joins TRBV5-1 and TRBJ1-3; TRBD1 matches 7 bases. The CDR3 has 14 residues. CDR1 and CDR2 (germline): SGHRS, YFSETQ. V was pared by 5 bases and J by 5 bases, with 7 bases of the junction left unmatched. The CDR3 here is CASSYDRERNTIYF. DNA of the CDR3: TGCGCCAGCAGTTACGACAGGGAAAGAAACACCATATATTTT.

In its sample, this clone was seen once. This chain links TRBV7-8 with TRBJ2-5; TRBD2 matches 10 bases. The CDR3 has 14 residues. Germline lookup yields CDR1 SGHVS and CDR2 FQNEAQ. V lost 7 bases, J lost 3 bases, and 5 bases stayed unmatched. The CDR3 region is CASTSSGGKETQYF. In DNA, the CDR3 is TGTGCCAGCACCTCTAGCGGGGGCAAAGAGACCCAGTACTTC. Full variable domain (missing parts from reference TRBV7-8 and TRBJ2-5): GAGVSQSPRYKVAKRGQDVALRCDPISGHVSLFWYQQALGQGPEFLTYFQNEAQLDKSGLPSDRFFAERPEGSVSTLKIQRTQQEDSAVYLCASTSSGGKETQYFGPGTRLLVL.

The rearrangement uses TRBV9 and TRBJ2-7, with D hard to call. Trimming cost V 0 bases and J 3 bases, with 7 bases left between them. Germline V CDR1 and CDR2: SGDLS, YYNGEE. The CDR3 contains 13 residues. The CDR3 DNA reads as TGTGCCAGCAGCGTAGCACCGAGCTACGAGCAGTACTTC. Translated: CASSVAPSYEQYF.

The chain has TRBV9 and TRBJ2-3, with 8 bases matching TRBD2. The CDR3 is made up of 17 amino acids. Germline V CDR1 and CDR2: SGDLS, YYNGEE. With 3 bases clipped from V and 6 bases from J, the junction kept 15 bases outside the gene matches. Here the CDR3 DNA reads TGTGCCAGCAGCGCCCACGGGGGGACTAGGGGGGGGGATACGCAGTATTTT. Translated, it gives CASSAHGGTRGGDTQYF.

The V and J genes are TRBV6-1 and TRBJ1-5; a weak D match, TRBD1 (6 bases). The CDR3 is 15 residues long. Deletions cut 6 bases from V and 8 bases from J, with 20 bases between. Germline CDR1 is MNHNS and CDR2 is SASEGT. This chain's CDR3 is CASRMDSVGRKPQHF. The CDR3 nucleotides are TGTGCCAGCAGGATGGACAGCGTGGGCAGGAAGCCCCAGCATTTT.

This chain connects TRBV7-8 to TRBJ1-4, with D maybe TRBD1 (6 bases). The CDR3 has 14 residues. Trimming cost V 4 bases and J 4 bases, with 10 bases left between them. The germline gives CDR1 SGHVS, CDR2 FQNEAQ. The DNA of the CDR3 is TGTGCCAGCAGCTCACAGGGTGTTAATGAAAAACTGTTTTTT. It translates to CASSSQGVNEKLFF.

This chain joins TRBV4-1 and TRBJ1-4, with 8 nucleotides matching TRBD1. The CDR3 is made up of 15 amino acids. With 2 bases clipped from V and 6 bases from J, the junction kept 5 bases outside the gene matches. Germline V gene lookup returns CDR1 MGHRA and CDR2 YSYEKL. CDR3 in amino acids: CASSQPRGLDEKLFF. In DNA, the CDR3 is TGCGCCAGCAGCCAACCCAGGGGGCTCGATGAAAAACTGTTTTTT.

This chain joins TRBV10-3 and TRBJ1-4, with 10 bases aligning to TRBD1. CDR1 is ENHRY and CDR2 is SYGVKD in the germline V gene. The J segment lost 12 bases and the V segment lost 10 bases, leaving 11 bases of the junction unmatched. This CDR3 has 13 amino acids. The DNA of the CDR3 is TGTGCCACAGGACAGGGGGGATTGGGAGAACTGTTTTTT. It encodes CATGQGGLGELFF.

V usage is TRBV5-6 and J usage is TRBJ1-2, with 7 bases matching TRBD1. J lost 6 bases, V lost 4 bases, and 6 bases had no gene match. Germline CDR1 is SGHDT and CDR2 is YYEEEE. This CDR3 contains 13 residues. The CDR3 coding sequence is TGTGCCAGCAGCCGACAGGGCGGGGATGGCTACACCTTC. It codes for CASSRQGGDGYTF.